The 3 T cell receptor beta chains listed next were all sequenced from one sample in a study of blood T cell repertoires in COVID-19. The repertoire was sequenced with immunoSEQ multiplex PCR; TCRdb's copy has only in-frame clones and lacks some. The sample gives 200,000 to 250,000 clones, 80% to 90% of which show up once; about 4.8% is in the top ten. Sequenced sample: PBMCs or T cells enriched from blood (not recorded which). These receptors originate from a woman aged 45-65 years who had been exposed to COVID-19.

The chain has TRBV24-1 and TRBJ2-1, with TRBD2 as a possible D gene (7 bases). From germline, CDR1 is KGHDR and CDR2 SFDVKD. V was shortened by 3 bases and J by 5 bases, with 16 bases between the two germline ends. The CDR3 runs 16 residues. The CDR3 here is CATSDRTGGNHNEQFF. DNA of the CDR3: TGTGCCACCAGTGATCGGACGGGGGGCAATCACAATGAGCAGTTCTTC.

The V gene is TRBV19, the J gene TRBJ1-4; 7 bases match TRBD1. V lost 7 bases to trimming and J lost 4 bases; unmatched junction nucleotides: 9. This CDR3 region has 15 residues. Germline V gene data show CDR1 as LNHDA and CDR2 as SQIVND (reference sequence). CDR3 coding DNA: TGTGCCAGTATGGGCAGGGGGGCTTTTAATGAAAAACTGTTTTTT. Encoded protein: CASMGRGAFNEKLFF.

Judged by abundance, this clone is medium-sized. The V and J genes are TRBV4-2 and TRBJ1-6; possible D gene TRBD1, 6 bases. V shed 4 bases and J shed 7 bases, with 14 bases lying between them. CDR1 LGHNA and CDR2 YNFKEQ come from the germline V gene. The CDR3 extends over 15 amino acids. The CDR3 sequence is CASSPSAGENSPLHF. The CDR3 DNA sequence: TGTGCCAGCAGCCCCAGCGCAGGGGAAAATTCACCCCTCCACTTT.